This TCR beta chain was recorded in a study of blood T cell repertoires in COVID-19. Profiling relied on immunoSEQ multiplex PCR, and the TCRdb table lists in-frame clones only, not all of them. The sample has tens of thousands of clones, approximately 86% seen once; the top ten hold around 1.4%. The CDR3 spans 17 residues. The V gene's germline CDR1 is SGDLS and CDR2 YYNGEE. With 0 bases clipped from V and 2 bases from J, the junction kept 8 bases outside the gene matches. V and J are TRBV9 and TRBJ2-3; 8 bases align to TRBD1. Sample: peripheral blood. The TCR sequence derives from a man between 60 and 70 years old with acute or convalescent COVID-19. The chain's CDR3 is CASSVGSRGHYTDTQYF. CDR3 sequence (DNA): TGTGCCAGCAGCGTAGGTAGCAGGGGGCACTACACAGATACGCAGTATTTT. The variable domain in full, completed from reference TRBV9 and TRBJ2-3, reads DSGVTQTPKHLITATGQRVTLRCSPRSGDLSVYWYQQSLDQGLQFLIQYYNGEERAKGNILERFSAQQFPDLHSELNLSSLELGDSALYFCASSVGSRGHYTDTQYFGPGTRLTVL.